What follows are 27 T cell receptor beta chains derived from one specimen sequenced in a study of blood T cell repertoires in COVID-19. Sequenced by immunoSEQ multiplex PCR; TCRdb stores in-frame clones only, minus some. This repertoire shows roughly 93,000 clones, 81% found once; its top ten account for about 10%. Sequenced: peripheral blood. The receptor source for this set is a woman older than 75 with acute or convalescent COVID-19.

In this sample, this clone turned up a few times. The chain combines TRBV29-1 with TRBJ1-4; 9 bases align to TRBD1. This CDR3 spans 12 amino acids. V lost 7 bases, J lost 8 bases, and 5 bases stayed unmatched. Germline CDR1 SQVTM, CDR2 ANQGSEA. CDR3 in DNA: TGCAGCGGGGGGACAGGGACCGAAAAACTGTTTTTT. It encodes CSGGTGTEKLFF.

This sequence joins TRBV2 and TRBJ1-2; D is possibly TRBD1 (6 bases). The V end was cut by 4 bases, the J end by 5 bases, with 14 bases between. The germline CDR1 and CDR2 sequences are SNHLY and FYNNEI. This CDR3 region has 14 residues. CDR3: CASSGAQGRYGYTF. In DNA, the CDR3 is TGTGCCAGCAGTGGGGCACAGGGAAGATATGGCTACACCTTC.

The chain links TRBV24-1 to TRBJ2-5; a possible D gene is TRBD1 (6 bases). The CDR3 covers 13 residues. Germline CDR1 and CDR2: KGHDR and SFDVKD. V was trimmed by 6 bases and J by 2 bases, leaving 9 bases between them. The CDR3 bases are TGTGCCACCAGTCAAGGACAGCAAGAGACCCAGTACTTC. It codes for CATSQGQQETQYF.

In this sample, this clone turned up once. The V and J genes are TRBV19 and TRBJ1-6, with D uncertain. Trimming took 4 bases from V and 7 from J, leaving 11 bases between them. The CDR3 loop spans 14 amino acids. CDR1 LNHDA and CDR2 SQIVND come from the germline V gene (reference sequence). The CDR3 loop reads CASSNAELNSPLHF. The CDR3, as DNA: TGTGCCAGTAGTAATGCAGAACTAAATTCACCCCTCCACTTT.

This rearrangement joins TRBV27 to TRBJ2-7; perhaps TRBD1 as D (6 bases). Germline CDR1 reads MNHEY; CDR2 reads SMNVEV (reference sequence). CDR3 length: 14 amino acids. Trimming shortened V by 4 bases and J by 6 bases, and 16 bases separated the two germline ends. DNA of the CDR3: TGTGCCAGCAGTTCACAGGGAAATCGCCTCGAGCAGTACGTC. Protein: CASSSQGNRLEQYV.

The chain employs TRBV2 and TRBJ1-1; D is unclear. The germline V gene encodes CDR1 SNHLY and CDR2 FYNNEI. V lost 4 bases and J 6 bases, leaving 12 bases between the germline ends. CDR3 length: 13 amino acids. The CDR3: CASSAGGFAEAFF. In DNA, the CDR3 is TGTGCCAGCAGTGCCGGCGGGTTCGCTGAAGCTTTCTTT.

The chain is built from TRBV30 and TRBJ1-4; TRBD1 aligns across 10 bases. The CDR3 contains 14 residues. In germline, CDR1 is GTSNPN, CDR2 SVGIG (reference sequence). After removal of 2 bases from V and 7 bases from J, the junction contained 4 bases not matched to a gene. Written as DNA, the CDR3 is TGTGCCTGGAGTAACCGGGACAGGGGTGAAAAACTGTTTTTT. This gives the protein CAWSNRDRGEKLFF.

CDR3 protein: CASSQVFGQGTDTQYF. DNA of the CDR3: TGCGCCAGCAGCCAAGTATTTGGGCAGGGAACAGATACGCAGTATTTT. The chain employs TRBV4-1 and TRBJ2-3, with D tentatively TRBD1 (5 bases). The CDR3 consists of 16 residues. Germline V lookup: CDR1 MGHRA, CDR2 YSYEKL. Trimming cost V 1 base and J 3 bases, with 14 bases left between them.

The gene calls are TRBV30 and TRBJ1-4; 11 nucleotides match TRBD1. V shed 2 bases and J 7 bases; nucleotides not matched to a gene: 6. Germline CDR1 reads GTSNPN; CDR2 reads SVGIG (reference sequence). This CDR3 has 15 residues. The CDR3 spells CAWSSGQGESEKLFF. DNA for the CDR3: TGTGCCTGGAGTTCGGGACAGGGGGAGAGTGAAAAACTGTTTTTT.

The rearrangement uses TRBV7-9 and TRBJ1-2, with D possibly matching TRBD1 (5 bases). The CDR3 contains 12 residues. Trimming stripped 3 bases from V and 5 bases from J, with 7 bases between. Germline assignment: CDR1 SEHNR and CDR2 FQNEAQ (reference sequence). This chain's CDR3 is CASSLEGYGYTF. For the CDR3, the DNA is TGTGCCAGCAGCTTGGAGGGGTATGGCTACACCTTC.

The V gene is TRBV20-1, the J gene TRBJ2-1; TRBD1 matches 7 bases. This CDR3 contains 14 residues. J lost 7 bases, V lost 6 bases, and 12 bases had no gene match. CDR1 is DFQATT and CDR2 is SNEGSKA in the germline V gene (reference sequence). The CDR3 sequence: CSASTGEGMNEQFF. The CDR3 DNA reads as TGCAGTGCCAGTACAGGGGAAGGAATGAATGAGCAGTTCTTC.

The V gene is TRBV3-1 (or the pseudogene TRBV3-2), the J gene TRBJ1-1, with 9 positions matching TRBD1. J was trimmed by 10 bases and V by 4 bases; bases with no gene match: 10. Germline CDR1 LGHDT, CDR2 YNNKEL (reference sequence). This CDR3 spans 14 amino acids. DNA of the CDR3: TGTGCCAGCAGCCCGGGACAGGGAGAGCGTGGAGCTTTCTTT. Protein: CASSPGQGERGAFF.

The chain carries TRBV5-6 and TRBJ1-5; tentative D call: TRBD1 (6 bases). Germline V lookup: CDR1 SGHDT, CDR2 YYEEEE. This CDR3 contains 15 residues. V shed 0 bases and J shed 6 bases, with 13 bases lying between them. CDR3 coding DNA: TGTGCCAGCAGCTTGGGAGGGGGTTGGTCTCAGCCCCAGCATTTT. This codes for CASSLGGGWSQPQHF. The full variable domain, in which reference TRBV5-6 and TRBJ1-5 provide the parts outside the CDR3, is DAGVTQSPTHLIKTRGQQVTLRCSPKSGHDTVSWYQQALGQGPQFIFQYYEEEERQRGNFPDRFSGHQFPNYSSELNVNALLLGDSALYLCASSLGGGWSQPQHFGDGTRLSIL.

The rearrangement joins TRBV5-6 to TRBJ2-7; TRBD2 matches 8 bases. Losses at the gene ends were 4 bases for V and 6 bases for J; bases not matched to a gene: 12. Germline V gene data show CDR1 as SGHDT and CDR2 as YYEEEE. The CDR3 length is 15 residues. The CDR3 loop reads CASSRGTRTRREQYV. In nucleotides, the CDR3 is TGTGCCAGCAGCCGGGGGACTAGAACGCGTCGCGAGCAGTACGTC.

The J gene is TRBJ2-1, the V gene TRBV4-3, with 10 bases identical to TRBD2. V lost 4 bases to trimming and J lost 10 bases; unmatched junction nucleotides: 13. Germline V gene data show CDR1 as LGHNA and CDR2 as YSLEER. This CDR3 is 16 amino acids long. CDR3 residues: CASSPRGSGGATEQFF. The CDR3 nucleotides read TGCGCCAGCAGCCCCCGAGGGAGCGGGGGGGCCACCGAGCAGTTCTTC.

This sequence joins TRBV5-1 and TRBJ2-3; TRBD2 matches 10 bases. Trimming at V came to 4 bases and at J to 4 bases, leaving 9 bases not matched to a gene. The CDR3 length is 16 residues. Germline CDR1 SGHRS, CDR2 YFSETQ. In DNA, the CDR3 is TGCGCCAGCAGCATGGGGCCTAGCGGGGGATCAGATACGCAGTATTTT. This translates into CASSMGPSGGSDTQYF.

V and J are TRBV5-4 and TRBJ2-3; 9 bases align to TRBD2. The germline V gene has CDR1 SGHNT and CDR2 YYREEE (reference sequence). This CDR3 has 15 amino acids. The ends lost 4 bases at V and 1 base at J; junction bases unmatched: 4. The CDR3 nucleotides read TGTGCCAGCAGCAGGGGACTAGCAGGCACAGATACGCAGTATTTT. It encodes CASSRGLAGTDTQYF.

The chain has TRBV2 and TRBJ1-6; D gene ambiguous. CDR3 length: 15 amino acids. In germline, CDR1 is SNHLY, CDR2 FYNNEI. Trimming took off 6 bases at V and 0 bases at J, with 9 bases between the two ends. This CDR3 reads CASRPESSYNSPLHF. The CDR3 DNA reads as TGTGCCAGCAGGCCCGAGAGCTCCTATAATTCACCCCTCCACTTT.

CDR3 DNA: TGTGCCACCAGCAGAGATGGCCTCACGGATACGCAGTATTTT. It encodes CATSRDGLTDTQYF. This chain uses TRBV15 with TRBJ2-3; no definite D call. The V end was cut by 0 bases, the J end by 6 bases, with 10 bases between. The CDR3 consists of 14 residues. The V gene's germline CDR1 is LNHNV and CDR2 YYDKDF (reference sequence). The full variable domain, in which reference TRBV15 and TRBJ2-3 provide the parts outside the CDR3, is DAMVIQNPRYQVTQFGKPVTLSCSQTLNHNVMYWYQQKSSQAPKLLFHYYDKDFNNEADTPDNFQSRRPNTSFCFLDIRSPGLGDTAMYLCATSRDGLTDTQYFGPGTRLTVL.

The CDR3 DNA reads TGTGCCAGCAGTTTATCTCGGGGGGCCCTCCCCCCCTACAATGAGCAGTTCTTC. This translates into CASSLSRGALPPYNEQFF. The chain links TRBV27 to TRBJ2-1; D perhaps matches TRBD2 (7 bases). CDR3 length equals 18 residues. Germline loops: CDR1 MNHEY, CDR2 SMNVEV (reference sequence). V shed 0 bases and J shed 2 bases, with 17 bases lying between them.

The chain links TRBV3-1 (or the pseudogene TRBV3-2) to TRBJ1-3, with D perhaps matching TRBD1 (5 bases). The germline V and J ends were trimmed by 3 bases and 1 base, with 10 bases remaining between them. This CDR3 spans 15 amino acids. Germline V gives CDR1 LGHDT, CDR2 YNNKEL (reference sequence). The CDR3 region is CASSQQGPSGNTIYF. DNA of the CDR3: TGTGCCAGCAGCCAGCAGGGTCCTTCTGGAAACACCATATATTTT.

The chain links TRBV7-8 to TRBJ2-1; TRBD1 might be the D (5 bases). The germline V gene has CDR1 SGHVS and CDR2 FQNEAQ. V dropped 4 bases and J dropped 2 bases, with 12 bases sitting between them. The CDR3 is made up of 15 amino acids. The CDR3 loop is CASSSRTSPYNEQFF. The CDR3 DNA reads TGTGCCAGCAGCTCTAGGACATCGCCCTACAATGAGCAGTTCTTC.

The table lists this clone with a few counts. The V and J genes are TRBV5-1 and TRBJ2-7; D not certain. CDR3 length: 15 amino acids. The ends were cut back, 0 bases at V and 1 base at J, with 11 bases in the middle. Germline V gives CDR1 SGHRS, CDR2 YFSETQ. CDR3 in amino acids: CASSLDRYNSYEQYF. CDR3 nucleotide sequence: TGCGCCAGCAGCTTGGACAGATACAATTCCTACGAGCAGTACTTC. Based on the CDR3 plus reference TRBV5-1 and TRBJ2-7, the full variable domain is KAGVTQTPRYLIKTRGQQVTLSCSPISGHRSVSWYQQTPGQGLQFLFEYFSETQRNKGNFPGRFSGRQFSNSRSEMNVSTLELGDSALYLCASSLDRYNSYEQYFGPGTRLTVT.

This clone was found a few times. The chain links TRBV30 to TRBJ1-4; TRBD1 agrees at 7 bases. Trimming removed 3 bases from V and 6 bases from J; junction bases left unmatched: 1. Germline CDR1 GTSNPN, CDR2 SVGIG (reference sequence). This CDR3 is built from 12 residues. The CDR3 spells CAWRGQYEKLFF. The DNA for the CDR3 is TGTGCCTGGAGGGGACAGTATGAAAAACTGTTTTTT.

The J gene is TRBJ2-3, the V gene TRBV9; 8 nucleotides align to TRBD1. V lost 4 bases, J lost 1 base, and 11 bases stayed unmatched. This CDR3 region has 17 residues. Germline CDR1 reads SGDLS; CDR2 reads YYNGEE. The CDR3 is CASSPRTGQGGTDTQYF. CDR3 in DNA: TGTGCCAGCAGCCCCCGAACTGGACAGGGCGGCACAGATACGCAGTATTTT. The whole variable domain, filled in from reference TRBV9 and TRBJ2-3, reads DSGVTQTPKHLITATGQRVTLRCSPRSGDLSVYWYQQSLDQGLQFLIQYYNGEERAKGNILERFSAQQFPDLHSELNLSSLELGDSALYFCASSPRTGQGGTDTQYFGPGTRLTVL.

J is TRBJ2-5 and V is TRBV6-6; 7 nucleotides agree with TRBD1. V was clipped by 5 bases and J by 2 bases; unmatched bases: 2. Germline V gives CDR1 MNHNY, CDR2 SVGAGI (reference sequence). The CDR3 length is 13 residues. The CDR3 nucleotides read TGTGCCAGCAGTCGACAGGGACAAGAGACCCAGTACTTC. It encodes CASSRQGQETQYF.

The gene calls are TRBV3-1 (or the pseudogene TRBV3-2) and TRBJ2-5; 10 bases are shared with TRBD2. The CDR3 is 15 amino acids. Unmatched junction bases numbered 9, after V lost 4 bases and J lost 7 bases. Germline V gene sequence: CDR1 LGHDT, CDR2 YNNKEL (reference sequence). CDR3 nucleotides: TGTGCCAGCAGCCTTAAGCGGGGGGGCCCAGGGACCCAGTACTTC. This sequence encodes CASSLKRGGPGTQYF.